This T cell receptor (beta chain) originates from a study of technical replicates of blood from several donors. Germline trimming cut 3 bases from V and 5 bases from J; bases unmatched to any gene: 8. CDR1 SGHRS and CDR2 YFSETQ come from the germline V gene. This CDR3 has 15 residues. Here immunoSEQ multiplex PCR was the method, and the copy in TCRdb shows in-frame clones only, minus some. The repertoire consists of about 72,000 clones, with 92% occurring once and the leading ten covering around 0.34%. This clone was recorded once. Input material: T cells isolated from PBMCs. This receptor was obtained from a human donor in good health. The chain combines TRBV5-1 with TRBJ2-1; TRBD2 matches 7 bases. CDR3 protein: CASSYSSGVNNEQFF. CDR3 nucleotide sequence: TGCGCCAGCAGCTACTCTAGCGGAGTTAACAATGAGCAGTTCTTC. Together with reference TRBV5-1 and TRBJ2-1, the CDR3 gives the full variable domain: KAGVTQTPRYLIKTRGQQVTLSCSPISGHRSVSWYQQTPGQGLQFLFEYFSETQRNKGNFPGRFSGRQFSNSRSEMNVSTLELGDSALYLCASSYSSGVNNEQFFGPGTRLTVL.